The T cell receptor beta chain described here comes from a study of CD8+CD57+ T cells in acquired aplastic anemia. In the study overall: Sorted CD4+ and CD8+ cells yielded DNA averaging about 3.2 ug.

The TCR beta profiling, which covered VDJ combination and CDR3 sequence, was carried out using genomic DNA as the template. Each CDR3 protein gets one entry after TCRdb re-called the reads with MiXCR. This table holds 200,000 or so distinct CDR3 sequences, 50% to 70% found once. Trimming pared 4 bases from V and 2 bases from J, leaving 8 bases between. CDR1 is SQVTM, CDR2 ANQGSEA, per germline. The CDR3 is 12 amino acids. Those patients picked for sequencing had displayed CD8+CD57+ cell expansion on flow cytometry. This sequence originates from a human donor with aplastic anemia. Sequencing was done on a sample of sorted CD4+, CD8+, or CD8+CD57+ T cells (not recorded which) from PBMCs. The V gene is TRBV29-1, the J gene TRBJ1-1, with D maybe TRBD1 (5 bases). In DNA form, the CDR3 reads TGCAGCGTTGGACAGCTCAACACTGAAGCTTTCTTT. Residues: CSVGQLNTEAFF.